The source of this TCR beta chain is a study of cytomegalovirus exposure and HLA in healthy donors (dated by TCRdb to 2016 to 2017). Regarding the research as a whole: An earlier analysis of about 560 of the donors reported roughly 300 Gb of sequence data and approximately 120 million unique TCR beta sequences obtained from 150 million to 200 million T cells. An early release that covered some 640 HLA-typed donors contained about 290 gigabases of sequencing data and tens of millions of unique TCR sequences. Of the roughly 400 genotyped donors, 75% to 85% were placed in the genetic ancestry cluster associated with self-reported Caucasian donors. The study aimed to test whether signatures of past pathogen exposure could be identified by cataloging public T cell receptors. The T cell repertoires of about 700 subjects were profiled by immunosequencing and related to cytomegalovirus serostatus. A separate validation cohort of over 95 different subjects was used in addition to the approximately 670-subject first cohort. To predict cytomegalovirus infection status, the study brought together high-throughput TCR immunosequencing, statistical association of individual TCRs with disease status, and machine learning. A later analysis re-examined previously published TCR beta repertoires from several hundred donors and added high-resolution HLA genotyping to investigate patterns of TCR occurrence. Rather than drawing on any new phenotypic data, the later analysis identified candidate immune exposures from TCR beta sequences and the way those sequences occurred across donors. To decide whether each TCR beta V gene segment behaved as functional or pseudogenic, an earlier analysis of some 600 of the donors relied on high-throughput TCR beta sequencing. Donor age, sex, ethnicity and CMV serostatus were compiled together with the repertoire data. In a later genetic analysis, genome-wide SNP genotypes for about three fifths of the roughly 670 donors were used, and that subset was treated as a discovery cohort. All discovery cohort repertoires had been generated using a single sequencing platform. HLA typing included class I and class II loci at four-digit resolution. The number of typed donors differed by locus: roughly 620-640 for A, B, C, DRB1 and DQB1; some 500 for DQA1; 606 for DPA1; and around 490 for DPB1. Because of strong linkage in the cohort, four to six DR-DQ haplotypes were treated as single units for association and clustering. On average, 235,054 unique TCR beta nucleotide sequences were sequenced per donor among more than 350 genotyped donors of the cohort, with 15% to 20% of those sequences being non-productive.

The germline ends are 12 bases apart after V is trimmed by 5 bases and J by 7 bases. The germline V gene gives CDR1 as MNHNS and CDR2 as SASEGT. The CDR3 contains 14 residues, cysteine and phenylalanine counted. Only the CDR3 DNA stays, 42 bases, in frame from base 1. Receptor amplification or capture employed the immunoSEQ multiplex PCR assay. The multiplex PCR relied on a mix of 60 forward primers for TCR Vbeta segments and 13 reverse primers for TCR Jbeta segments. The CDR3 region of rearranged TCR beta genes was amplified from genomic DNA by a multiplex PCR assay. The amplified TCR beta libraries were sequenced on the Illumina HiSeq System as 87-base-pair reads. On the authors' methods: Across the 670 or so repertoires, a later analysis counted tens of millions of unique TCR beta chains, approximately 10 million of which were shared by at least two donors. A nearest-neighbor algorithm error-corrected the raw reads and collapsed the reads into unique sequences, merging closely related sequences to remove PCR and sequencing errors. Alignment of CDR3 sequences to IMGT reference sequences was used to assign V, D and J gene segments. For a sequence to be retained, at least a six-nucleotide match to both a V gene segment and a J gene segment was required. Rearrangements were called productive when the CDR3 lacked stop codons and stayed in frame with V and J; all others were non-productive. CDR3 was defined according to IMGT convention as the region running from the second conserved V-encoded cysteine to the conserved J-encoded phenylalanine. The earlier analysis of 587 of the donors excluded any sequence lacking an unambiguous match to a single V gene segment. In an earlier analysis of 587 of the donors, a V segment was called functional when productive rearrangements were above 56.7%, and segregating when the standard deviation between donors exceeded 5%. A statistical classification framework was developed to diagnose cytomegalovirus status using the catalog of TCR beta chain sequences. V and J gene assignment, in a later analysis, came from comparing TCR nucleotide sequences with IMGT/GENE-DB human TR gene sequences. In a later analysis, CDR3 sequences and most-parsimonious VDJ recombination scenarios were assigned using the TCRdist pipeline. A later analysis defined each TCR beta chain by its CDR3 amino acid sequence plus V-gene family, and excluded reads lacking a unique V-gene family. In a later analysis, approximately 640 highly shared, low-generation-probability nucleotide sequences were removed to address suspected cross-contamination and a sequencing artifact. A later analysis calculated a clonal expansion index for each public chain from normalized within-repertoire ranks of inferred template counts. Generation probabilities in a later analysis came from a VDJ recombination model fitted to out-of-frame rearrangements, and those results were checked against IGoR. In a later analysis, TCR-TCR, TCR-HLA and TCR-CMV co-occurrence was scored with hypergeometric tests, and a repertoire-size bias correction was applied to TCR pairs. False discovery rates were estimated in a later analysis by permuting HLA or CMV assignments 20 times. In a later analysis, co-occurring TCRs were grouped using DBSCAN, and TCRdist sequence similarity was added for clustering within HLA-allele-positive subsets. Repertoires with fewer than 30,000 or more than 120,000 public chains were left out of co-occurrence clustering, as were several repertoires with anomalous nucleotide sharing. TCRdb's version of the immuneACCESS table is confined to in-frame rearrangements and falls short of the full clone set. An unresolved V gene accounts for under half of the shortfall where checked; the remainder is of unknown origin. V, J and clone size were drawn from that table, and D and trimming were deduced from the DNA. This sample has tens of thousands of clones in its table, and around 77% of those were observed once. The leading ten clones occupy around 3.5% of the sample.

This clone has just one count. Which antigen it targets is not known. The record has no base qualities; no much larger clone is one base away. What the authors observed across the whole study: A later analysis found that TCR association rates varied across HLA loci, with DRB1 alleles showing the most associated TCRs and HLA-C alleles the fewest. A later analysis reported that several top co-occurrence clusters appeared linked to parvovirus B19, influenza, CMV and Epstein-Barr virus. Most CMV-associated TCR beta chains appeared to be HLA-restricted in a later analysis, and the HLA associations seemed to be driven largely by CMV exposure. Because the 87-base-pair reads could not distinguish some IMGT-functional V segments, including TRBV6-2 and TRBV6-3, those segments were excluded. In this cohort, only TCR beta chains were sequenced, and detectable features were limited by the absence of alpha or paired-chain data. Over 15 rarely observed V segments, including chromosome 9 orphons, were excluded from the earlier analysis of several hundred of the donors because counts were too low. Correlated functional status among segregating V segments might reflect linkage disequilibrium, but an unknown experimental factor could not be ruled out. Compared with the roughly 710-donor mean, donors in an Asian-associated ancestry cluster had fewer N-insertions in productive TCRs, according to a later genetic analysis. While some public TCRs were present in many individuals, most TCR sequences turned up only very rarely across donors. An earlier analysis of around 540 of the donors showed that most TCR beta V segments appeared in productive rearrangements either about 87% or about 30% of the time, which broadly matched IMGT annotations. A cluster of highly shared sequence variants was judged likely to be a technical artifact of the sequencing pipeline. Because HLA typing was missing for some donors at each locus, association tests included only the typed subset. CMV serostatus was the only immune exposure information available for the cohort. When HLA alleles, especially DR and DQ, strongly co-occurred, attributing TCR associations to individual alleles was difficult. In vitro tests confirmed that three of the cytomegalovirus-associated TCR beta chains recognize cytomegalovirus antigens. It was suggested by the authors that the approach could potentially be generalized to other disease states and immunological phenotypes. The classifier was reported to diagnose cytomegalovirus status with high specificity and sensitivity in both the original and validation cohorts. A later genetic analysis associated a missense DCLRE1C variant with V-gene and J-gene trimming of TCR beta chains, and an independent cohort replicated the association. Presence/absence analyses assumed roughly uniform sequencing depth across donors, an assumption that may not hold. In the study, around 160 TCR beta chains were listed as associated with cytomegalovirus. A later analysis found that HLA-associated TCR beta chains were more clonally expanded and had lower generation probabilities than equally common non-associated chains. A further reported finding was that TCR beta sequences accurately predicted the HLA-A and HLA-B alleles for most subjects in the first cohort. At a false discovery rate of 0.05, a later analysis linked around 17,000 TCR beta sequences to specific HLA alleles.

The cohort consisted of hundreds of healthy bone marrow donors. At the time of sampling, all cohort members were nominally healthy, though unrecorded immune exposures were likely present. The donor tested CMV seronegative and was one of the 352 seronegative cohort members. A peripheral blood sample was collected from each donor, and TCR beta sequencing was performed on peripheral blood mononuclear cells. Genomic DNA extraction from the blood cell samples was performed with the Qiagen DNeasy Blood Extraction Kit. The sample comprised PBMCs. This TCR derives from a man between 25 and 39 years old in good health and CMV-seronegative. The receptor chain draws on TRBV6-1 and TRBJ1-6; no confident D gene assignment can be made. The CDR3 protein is CASSFSGGNSPLHF. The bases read TGTGCCAGCAGTTTTTCGGGAGGGAATTCACCCCTCCACTTT.